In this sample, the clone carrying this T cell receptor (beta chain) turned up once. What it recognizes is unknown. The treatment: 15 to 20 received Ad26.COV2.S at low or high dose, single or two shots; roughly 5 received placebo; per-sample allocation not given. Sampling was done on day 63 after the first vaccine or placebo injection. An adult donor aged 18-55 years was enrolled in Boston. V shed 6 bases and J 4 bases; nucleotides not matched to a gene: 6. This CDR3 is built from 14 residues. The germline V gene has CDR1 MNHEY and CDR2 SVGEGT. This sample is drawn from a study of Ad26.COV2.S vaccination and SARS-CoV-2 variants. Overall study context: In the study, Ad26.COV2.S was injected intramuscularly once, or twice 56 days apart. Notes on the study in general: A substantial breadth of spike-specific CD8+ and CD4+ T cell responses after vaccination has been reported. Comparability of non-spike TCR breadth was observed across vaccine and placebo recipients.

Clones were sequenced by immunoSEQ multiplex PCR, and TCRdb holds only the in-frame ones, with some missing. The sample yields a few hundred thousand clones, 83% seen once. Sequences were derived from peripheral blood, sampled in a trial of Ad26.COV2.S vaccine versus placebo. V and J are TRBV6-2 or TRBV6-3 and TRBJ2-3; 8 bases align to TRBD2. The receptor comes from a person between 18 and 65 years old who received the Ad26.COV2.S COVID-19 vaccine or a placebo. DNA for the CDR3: TGTGCCAGCAGCGACGGGAGGGTCCCAGATACGCAGTATTTT. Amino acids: CASSDGRVPDTQYF.